The 16 T cell receptor beta chains in this list originate from one sample, sequenced in a study of T cell repertoires in cytomegalovirus infection. TCRdb re-analysed the reads in MiXCR, keeping a single row per CDR3 protein. The table includes about 260,000 distinct CDR3 sequences, approximately 13% detected once. Source material: PBMCs. These receptors all stem from a human donor in good health (CMV status not recorded). Some clones in this sample may be carry-over from other donors' samples.

The chain recombines TRBV6-1 with TRBJ2-3, with 11 bases lining up with TRBD2. CDR3 length equals 16 residues. V was clipped by 4 bases and J by 4 bases; unmatched bases: 7. Germline CDR1 and CDR2: MNHNS and SASEGT. The CDR3 region is CASSGGMGLAADTQYF. Written as DNA, the CDR3 is TGTGCCAGCAGTGGGGGGATGGGACTAGCGGCAGATACGCAGTATTTT.

This clonotype appeared many times. The chain combines TRBV11-2 with TRBJ2-7; no clear D. Germline lookup yields CDR1 SGHAT and CDR2 FQNNGV. The V and J ends lost 3 bases and 7 bases respectively, with 10 bases between them. This CDR3 comprises 12 residues. For the CDR3, the DNA is TGTGCCAGCAGCTTTCCAGTTGGAGAGCAGTACTTC. It encodes CASSFPVGEQYF. Filled out from reference TRBV11-2 and TRBJ2-7, the complete variable domain reads EAGVAQSPRYKIIEKRQSVAFWCNPISGHATLYWYQQILGQGPKLLIQFQNNGVVDDSQLPKDRFSAERLKGVDSTLKIQPAKLEDSAVYLCASSFPVGEQYFGPGTRLTVT.

This clonotype was detected ten times or more. The gene calls are TRBV7-6 and TRBJ1-4; TRBD1 is a possible D gene (6 bases). V was shortened by 4 bases and J by 5 bases, with 11 bases between the two germline ends. The CDR3 loop spans 14 amino acids. Per germline, CDR1 SGHVS and CDR2 FNYEAQ. The CDR3, as DNA: TGTGCCAGCAGCTCATCAGGGGCCAATGAAAAACTGTTTTTT. As protein: CASSSSGANEKLFF.

The table lists this clonotype with many counts. The chain uses TRBV7-2 and TRBJ1-5; no definite D call. Germline-derived CDR1 and CDR2 are SGHTA and FQGNSA. CDR3 length equals 16 residues. Trimming removed 1 base at V and 1 base at J, with 11 bases between. The DNA for the CDR3 is TGTGCCAGCAGCTTAGAGGGATCGAGAAGCAATCAGCCCCAGCATTTT. Translating gives CASSLEGSRSNQPQHF.

This clonotype appeared many times. The chain carries TRBV28 and TRBJ1-2; 9 bases are a match to TRBD1. Germline lookup yields CDR1 MDHEN and CDR2 SYDVKM. The CDR3 covers 14 residues. The V segment lost 3 bases and the J segment 5 bases; nucleotides outside the gene matches: 4. This CDR3 is CASSLSGQGYGYTF. As DNA, the CDR3 is TGTGCCAGCAGTTTGTCCGGACAGGGGTATGGCTACACCTTC.

This clonotype was observed many times. The chain couples TRBV20-1 to TRBJ2-1; D gene ambiguous. The germline CDR1 and CDR2 sequences are DFQATT and SNEGSKA (reference sequence). The CDR3 runs 15 residues. V was clipped by 2 bases and J by 0 bases, with 11 bases between them. The CDR3 here is CSARPGRSSYNEQFF. DNA for the CDR3: TGCAGTGCTAGACCCGGACGGAGCTCCTACAATGAGCAGTTCTTC.

This clonotype was detected only a few times. This sequence joins TRBV7-2 and TRBJ2-2; D may correspond to TRBD1 or TRBD2 (6 bases each). Germline CDR1 reads SGHTA; CDR2 reads FQGNSA. Between the trimmed V and J ends, which lost 5 bases and 1 base, there was a span of 11 bases. The CDR3 covers 15 residues. The CDR3 DNA reads as TGTGCCAGCAGCGAGGAGGGGGTGAACACCGGGGAGCTGTTTTTT. As protein: CASSEEGVNTGELFF.

The table lists this clonotype with a few counts. This chain joins TRBV28 and TRBJ1-4; perhaps TRBD1 as D (6 bases). V was shortened by 3 bases and J by 8 bases, with 13 bases between the two germline ends. Germline loops: CDR1 MDHEN, CDR2 SYDVKM. The CDR3 is made up of 14 amino acids. The CDR3 coding sequence is TGTGCCAGCAGTTTCGGGACATTCCGGGAAAAACTGTTTTTT. It translates to CASSFGTFREKLFF.

This clonotype was counted between two and nine times. This chain joins TRBV9 and TRBJ1-2; D is unclear. V lost 6 bases and J lost 4, with 22 bases in between. The CDR3 covers 16 residues. Germline V gives CDR1 SGDLS, CDR2 YYNGEE. The CDR3 sequence: CASTETIDKEIYGYTF. In DNA, the CDR3 is TGTGCCAGCACCGAAACCATCGACAAAGAAATCTATGGCTACACCTTC.

This clonotype was counted many times. The chain joins TRBV7-2 to TRBJ2-1; 9 bases are shared with TRBD1. J gave up 2 bases and V 3 bases, and 2 bases lay outside the gene matches. Germline CDR1 and CDR2: SGHTA and FQGNSA. This CDR3 has 15 amino acids. In DNA, the CDR3 is TGTGCCAGCAGCTTGGACAGGGGACCCTACAATGAGCAGTTCTTC. Residues: CASSLDRGPYNEQFF.

This clonotype appeared many times. The CDR3 DNA reads as TGTGCCAGCAGTGCGACAGGACCGGTGAACACTGAAGCTTTCTTT. It codes for CASSATGPVNTEAFF. V usage is TRBV6-1 and J usage is TRBJ1-1; the D gene is possibly TRBD1 (6 bases). CDR1 is MNHNS and CDR2 is SASEGT in the germline V gene. Trimming took off 4 bases at V and 0 bases at J, with 12 bases between the two ends. CDR3 length equals 15 residues.

This chain connects TRBV5-4 to TRBJ2-1, with 9 positions matching TRBD2. CDR1 and CDR2 (germline): SGHNT, YYREEE (reference sequence). CDR3 length: 15 amino acids. The V gene end was trimmed by 2 bases and the J gene end by 5 bases; junction bases not matched to a gene: 5. CDR3 sequence reads: CASSFWASGDNEQFF. CDR3 nucleotides: TGTGCCAGCAGCTTCTGGGCTAGCGGGGACAATGAGCAGTTCTTC.

This clonotype was picked up many times. The V gene is TRBV28, the J gene TRBJ2-5, with TRBD2 matching 8 bases. Germline assignment: CDR1 MDHEN and CDR2 SYDVKM. This CDR3 is built from 14 residues. Trimming removed 5 bases from V and 6 bases from J; junction bases left unmatched: 8. The CDR3 sequence: CASSNRAGGKTQYF. CDR3 in DNA: TGTGCCAGCAGTAACAGGGCGGGGGGAAAGACCCAGTACTTC.

The table lists this clonotype with many counts. The V gene is TRBV7-2, the J gene TRBJ1-2; tentative D call: TRBD1 (5 bases). The length of the CDR3 is 15 residues. Germline V lookup: CDR1 SGHTA, CDR2 FQGNSA. V lost 5 bases, J lost 4 bases, and 17 bases lay in between. CDR3 sequence: CASSAPGGRAYGYTF. The CDR3 DNA sequence: TGTGCCAGCAGCGCACCGGGGGGGAGAGCCTATGGCTACACCTTC.

The V and J genes are TRBV25-1 and TRBJ2-1; 13 bases agree with TRBD2. The CDR3 has 17 residues. The V segment lost 4 bases and the J segment 5 bases; nucleotides outside the gene matches: 8. Germline CDR1 MGHDK, CDR2 SYGVNS. CDR3 in amino acids: CASSVRPTSGRHNEQFF. In DNA, the CDR3 is TGTGCCAGCAGTGTTCGACCGACTAGCGGGAGGCACAATGAGCAGTTCTTC.

CDR3 amino acids: CASGAGSEQFF. Written as DNA, the CDR3 is TGTGCCAGCGGGGCGGGCAGTGAGCAGTTCTTC. The chain joins TRBV7-3 to TRBJ2-1, with D possibly being TRBD1 or TRBD2 (5 bases each). This CDR3 is built from 11 residues. Germline loops: CDR1 SGHTA, CDR2 FQGTGA. With 8 bases removed from V and 9 bases from J, the gap between germline ends came to 11 bases. The full variable domain, in which reference TRBV7-3 and TRBJ2-1 provide the parts outside the CDR3, is GAGVSQTPSNKVTEKGKYVELRCDPISGHTALYWYRQSLGQGPEFLIYFQGTGAADDSGLPNDRFFAVRPEGSVSTLKIQRTERGDSAVYLCASGAGSEQFFGPGTRLTVL.